A single TCR beta chain is shown here with its context. Its ends do not fully match the called genes, so a read error is possible. Participants had their cohort set by participant-reported clinical history. Either two negative PCRs, clearance, or symptom resolution qualified Cohort 3 donors as recovered. Under the authors' procedure: Amplification of reference gene primers provided the estimated nucleated cell counts. Sequencing used immunoSEQ multiplex PCR; TCRdb keeps in-frame clones, though not all of them. The V and J calls and clone size are taken from that table; D and trimming were inferred from the DNA. The sample holds 200,000 to 250,000 clones, 82% seen once. The data were obtained in a study of blood T cell repertoires in COVID-19. Looking at the study overall: Acute-phase and convalescent COVID-19 samples originated in the United States, Italy and Spain.

The CDR3 is 13 amino acids. Germline loops: CDR1 LNHDA, CDR2 SQIVND (reference sequence). The V gene is TRBV19, the J gene TRBJ2-2; D perhaps matches TRBD2 (5 bases). Sequences were obtained from PBMCs or T cells enriched from blood (not recorded which). This receptor was obtained from a woman aged 60 to 75 who had recovered from COVID-19. CDR3 sequence (DNA): TGTGCCAGTAGTACCGCCGAGGGCCGGGGAGCTGTTTTT. This encodes CASSTAEGRGAVF.